This entry lists 25 T cell receptor beta chains sequenced from one sample in a study of blood T cell repertoires in COVID-19. Clones were read by immunoSEQ multiplex PCR, and TCRdb kept only the in-frame ones, dropping some. The sample contains roughly 370,000 clones, more than 75% of which appear only once. Material for sequencing was PBMCs or T cells enriched from blood (not recorded which). The receptors derive from a woman between 50 and 59 years old who had recovered from COVID-19.

This clone was observed a handful of times. V usage is TRBV5-1 and J usage is TRBJ1-2, with D maybe TRBD1 (5 bases). Germline V gives CDR1 SGHRS, CDR2 YFSETQ. This CDR3 spans 16 amino acids. The V gene lost 0 bases and the J gene lost 1 base, with 13 bases spanning the gap. CDR3 sequence reads: CASSLGTPAINYGYTF. The CDR3 DNA reads TGCGCCAGCAGCTTGGGGACACCAGCCATTAACTATGGCTACACCTTC.

The chain joins TRBV28 to TRBJ2-7; D gene ambiguous. Per germline, CDR1 MDHEN and CDR2 SYDVKM. Trimming pared 5 bases from V and 3 bases from J, leaving 11 bases between. The CDR3 has 13 residues. CDR3 region: CASSPPYGYEQYF. The CDR3 nucleotides are TGTGCCAGCAGTCCTCCCTACGGCTACGAGCAGTACTTC. The complete variable domain, with remaining parts taken from reference TRBV28 and TRBJ2-7, reads DVKVTQSSRYLVKRTGEKVFLECVQDMDHENMFWYRQDPGLGLRLIYFSYDVKMKEKGDIPEGYSVSREKKERFSLILESASTNQTSMYLCASSPPYGYEQYFGPGTRLTVT.

J is TRBJ2-2 and V is TRBV7-8, with D perhaps TRBD2 (7 bases). Germline loops: CDR1 SGHVS, CDR2 FQNEAQ. V lost 8 bases, J lost 5 bases, and 15 bases lay in between. The CDR3 totals 14 residues. DNA for the CDR3: TGTGCCAGCTGGGGGGGCGGTAGTACCGGGGAGCTGTTTTTT. Translating it yields CASWGGGSTGELFF.

This chain uses TRBV3-1 (or the pseudogene TRBV3-2) with TRBJ2-2; TRBD2 matches 11 bases. V shed 2 bases and J 5 bases; nucleotides not matched to a gene: 1. This CDR3 comprises 15 residues. Germline CDR1 is LGHDT and CDR2 is YNNKEL (reference sequence). The CDR3 DNA is TGTGCCAGCAGCCAACTAGCGGGGGGAACCGGGGAGCTGTTTTTT. It specifies CASSQLAGGTGELFF.

This chain connects TRBV19 to TRBJ1-2; D gene ambiguous. Trimming took off 6 bases at V and 4 bases at J, with 12 bases between the two ends. Germline values: CDR1 LNHDA, CDR2 SQIVND (reference sequence). This CDR3 comprises 13 residues. The CDR3 DNA is TGTGCCAGTAGAGCCCCCCCAGGCTATGGCTACACCTTC. This encodes CASRAPPGYGYTF. The full variable domain, rest sourced from reference TRBV19 and TRBJ1-2, is DGGITQSPKYLFRKEGQNVTLSCEQNLNHDAMYWYRQDPGQGLRLIYYSQIVNDFQKGDIAEGYSVSREKKESFPLTVTSAQKNPTAFYLCASRAPPGYGYTFGSGTRLTVV.

The V gene is TRBV7-8, the J gene TRBJ1-2; 7 bases line up with TRBD1. This CDR3 is 14 amino acids long. V shed 4 bases, J shed 4 bases, and the junction held 6 bases outside the gene matches. Germline CDR1 SGHVS, CDR2 FQNEAQ. In DNA, the CDR3 is TGTGCCAGCAGCTCCTCAGGGGGTCTCTATGGCTACACCTTC. It codes for CASSSSGGLYGYTF.

This clone was recorded a few times. V and J are TRBV7-2 and TRBJ1-4; tentatively, D is TRBD1 (5 bases). V was shortened by 5 bases and J by 0 bases, with 16 bases between the two germline ends. CDR1 SGHTA and CDR2 FQGNSA come from the germline V gene. The CDR3 has 17 residues. CDR3 region: CASSPAGLLTTNEKLFF. The CDR3, as DNA: TGTGCCAGCAGCCCCGCGGGACTCCTTACAACTAATGAAAAACTGTTTTTT.

The V and J genes are TRBV27 and TRBJ1-4; D is unclear. In germline, CDR1 is MNHEY, CDR2 SMNVEV (reference sequence). Trimming cost V 5 bases and J 9 bases, with 16 bases left between them. CDR3 length equals 14 residues. CDR3 DNA sequence: TGTGCCAGCAGTGAAGGACTTGGGCATCAAAAACTGTTTTTT. Encoded protein: CASSEGLGHQKLFF. Using reference TRBV27 and TRBJ1-4 for the parts outside the CDR3, the full variable domain is EAQVTQNPRYLITVTGKKLTVTCSQNMNHEYMSWYRQDPGLGLRQIYYSMNVEVTDKGDVPEGYKVSRKEKRNFPLILESPSPNQTSLYFCASSEGLGHQKLFFGSGTQLSVL.

V is TRBV27 and J is TRBJ1-2; possibly TRBD1 for D (6 bases). Germline V gene data show CDR1 as MNHEY and CDR2 as SMNVEV (reference sequence). The CDR3 contains 13 residues. V gave up 5 bases and J gave up 12 bases, with 19 bases separating them. The CDR3 here is CASSARGLGGHTF. CDR3 nucleotide sequence: TGTGCCAGCAGTGCCCGGGGGTTGGGGGGGCACACCTTC.

This chain joins TRBV4-1 and TRBJ2-1, with TRBD2 matching 9 bases. V shed 5 bases, J shed 4 bases, and the junction held 6 bases outside the gene matches. Germline CDR1 MGHRA, CDR2 YSYEKL. This CDR3 has 15 amino acids. The CDR3 DNA follows: TGCGCCAGCAGCGGAAATAGCGGGGGATACAATGAGCAGTTCTTC. Protein product: CASSGNSGGYNEQFF.

The V and J genes are TRBV29-1 and TRBJ1-2, with D possibly TRBD1 on 5 matching bases. Per the germline V gene, CDR1 is SQVTM and CDR2 is ANQGSEA. V was pared by 0 bases and J by 2 bases, with 10 bases between. The CDR3 length is 14 residues. The CDR3 region has the DNA TGCAGCGTTGAAGATCAGTCAGGGAACTATGGCTACACCTTC. This encodes CSVEDQSGNYGYTF.

This clone was seen only a few times. This chain joins TRBV4-2 and TRBJ1-3, with D perhaps TRBD1 (5 bases). CDR1 and CDR2 from the germline V gene are LGHNA and YNFKEQ. The V end was cut by 0 bases, the J end by 4 bases, with 10 bases between. This CDR3 is 15 amino acids long. The CDR3 nucleotides are TGTGCCAGCAGCCAAGACTCAGGGAAAGGAAACACCATATATTTT. Translated, it gives CASSQDSGKGNTIYF.

The chain employs TRBV7-6 and TRBJ1-3, with D unresolved. Trimming shortened V by 0 bases and J by 3 bases, and 9 bases separated the two germline ends. Germline CDR1 SGHVS, CDR2 FNYEAQ. The CDR3 contains 15 residues. The CDR3 reads CASSLASGGGNTIYF. CDR3 DNA: TGTGCCAGCAGCTTAGCGTCGGGAGGTGGAAACACCATATATTTT.

The rearrangement uses TRBV7-9 and TRBJ1-4; 9 bases are shared with TRBD1. Germline V lookup: CDR1 SEHNR, CDR2 FQNEAQ (reference sequence). The V gene end was trimmed by 5 bases and the J gene end by 8 bases; junction bases not matched to a gene: 12. The CDR3 extends over 16 amino acids. Here the CDR3 reads CASSAGGQGGSEKLFF. CDR3 coding DNA: TGTGCCAGCAGCGCGGGGGGACAGGGTGGAAGCGAAAAACTGTTTTTT. Full variable domain (remainder filled in from reference TRBV7-9 and TRBJ1-4): DTGVSQNPRHKITKRGQNVTFRCDPISEHNRLYWYRQTLGQGPEFLTYFQNEAQLEKSRLLSDRFSAERPKGSFSTLEIQRTEQGDSAMYLCASSAGGQGGSEKLFFGSGTQLSVL.

The count of this clone is one. The rearrangement joins TRBV11-2 to TRBJ1-2; tentatively, D is TRBD1 (6 bases). CDR1 and CDR2 from the germline V gene are SGHAT and FQNNGV. The CDR3 loop spans 12 amino acids. Trimming took 5 bases from V and 8 from J, leaving 12 bases between them. The DNA of the CDR3 is TGTGCCAGCAGCGGGGGGGCGGGGGGCTACACCTTC. Amino acids: CASSGGAGGYTF.

This sequence joins TRBV18 and TRBJ2-5; the D is unclear. V lost 2 bases and J lost 2, with 9 bases in between. The germline CDR1 and CDR2 sequences are KGHSH and LQKENI. The CDR3 totals 14 residues. The CDR3 sequence is CASSPSSGQETQYF. The CDR3 DNA is TGTGCCAGCTCACCAAGCTCCGGGCAAGAGACCCAGTACTTC.

The gene calls are TRBV5-1 and TRBJ2-1; D might be TRBD2 (6 bases). V lost 0 bases to trimming and J lost 4 bases, with 11 bases between them. In germline, CDR1 is SGHRS, CDR2 YFSETQ. The CDR3 loop spans 15 amino acids. This chain's CDR3 is CASSLASGLYNEQFF. Written as DNA, the CDR3 is TGCGCCAGCAGCTTGGCCAGCGGGCTATACAATGAGCAGTTCTTC.

The CDR3 loop is CASSLGQGGITEAFF. The DNA for the CDR3 is TGTGCCAGCAGCTTGGGACAGGGTGGGATCACTGAAGCTTTCTTT. The chain carries TRBV7-8 and TRBJ1-1, with 9 bases aligning to TRBD1. CDR3 length: 15 residues. Germline-derived CDR1 and CDR2 are SGHVS and FQNEAQ. With V trimmed by 3 bases and J by 4 bases, 6 bases remained unmatched.

The chain uses TRBV6-5 and TRBJ1-1; D is possibly TRBD1 (6 bases). The CDR3 contains 13 residues. Trimming cost V 6 bases and J 1 base, with 9 bases left between them. Germline assignment: CDR1 MNHEY and CDR2 SVGAGI. For the CDR3, the DNA is TGTGCCAGCAGATCGACAGGGAACACTGAAGCTTTCTTT. Translated: CASRSTGNTEAFF.

In its sample, this clone was seen a few times. The rearrangement joins TRBV3-1 (or the pseudogene TRBV3-2) to TRBJ1-1, with D perhaps matching TRBD1 (6 bases). Trimming took 4 bases from V and 8 from J, leaving 20 bases between them. This CDR3 is built from 15 residues. Germline lookup yields CDR1 LGHDT and CDR2 YNNKEL (reference sequence). CDR3 sequence: CASSLLGEGGLEAFF. CDR3 coding DNA: TGTGCCAGCAGCCTCCTCGGGGAGGGGGGTTTGGAAGCTTTCTTT.

V usage is TRBV7-8 and J usage is TRBJ1-5, with D uncertain. The CDR3 extends over 17 amino acids. Germline V gene sequence: CDR1 SGHVS, CDR2 FQNEAQ. Trimming cost V 5 bases and J 0 bases, with 17 bases left between them. The CDR3 DNA reads as TGTGCCAGCAGCCATTATGGAGGCAGGTATAGCAATCAGCCCCAGCATTTT. Its protein is CASSHYGGRYSNQPQHF. Full variable domain (missing parts from reference TRBV7-8 and TRBJ1-5): GAGVSQSPRYKVAKRGQDVALRCDPISGHVSLFWYQQALGQGPEFLTYFQNEAQLDKSGLPSDRFFAERPEGSVSTLKIQRTQQEDSAVYLCASSHYGGRYSNQPQHFGDGTRLSIL.

V and J are TRBV7-6 and TRBJ2-5, with D unresolved. V lost 8 bases and J 7 bases, leaving 11 bases between the germline ends. CDR1 SGHVS and CDR2 FNYEAQ come from the germline V gene. The CDR3 is 11 residues long. CDR3 loop: CASEVLGTQYF. CDR3 coding DNA: TGTGCCAGCGAGGTTCTCGGGACCCAGTACTTC.

This clone showed up just once. The chain employs TRBV7-2 and TRBJ1-1; D ambiguous. Trimming shortened V by 5 bases and J by 1 base, and 8 bases separated the two germline ends. Germline V gives CDR1 SGHTA, CDR2 FQGNSA. The CDR3 spans 13 residues. For the CDR3, the DNA is TGTGCCAGCAGCCTGTTAGAGAACACTGAAGCTTTCTTT. Translation gives CASSLLENTEAFF.

This rearrangement joins TRBV2 to TRBJ2-7, with a tentative D call TRBD2 (5 bases). This CDR3 has 13 amino acids. Deletions cut 2 bases from V and 3 bases from J, with 8 bases between. Germline CDR1 SNHLY, CDR2 FYNNEI. CDR3 sequence reads: CASSEMGDYEQYF. The CDR3 coding sequence is TGTGCCAGCAGTGAAATGGGAGACTACGAGCAGTACTTC.

The chain has TRBV19 and TRBJ2-2; D is perhaps TRBD2 (5 bases). Between the trimmed V and J ends, which lost 7 bases and 6 bases, there was a span of 15 bases. CDR3 length: 14 amino acids. Per the germline V gene, CDR1 is LNHDA and CDR2 is SQIVND (reference sequence). The CDR3 DNA is TGTGCCAGTACTAATCCGGGGTGGTCCGGGGAGCTGTTTTTT. Translating gives CASTNPGWSGELFF.